The clone carrying this TCR beta chain showed up many times. Its antigen is as yet unknown. Researchers took RNA transcripts and amplified the TCR beta CDR3 regions from them. In the first-round RT-PCR of the TCR CDR3, the HTBI primer set was used. TCRdb re-called the multiplex PCR reads with MiXCR, one entry per CDR3 protein. The sample contains approximately 520,000 distinct CDR3 sequences, 20% to 25% of which appear only once. Germline CDR1 MNHEY, CDR2 SVGAGI. The CDR3 loop spans 11 amino acids. V was clipped by 7 bases and J by 10 bases, with 13 bases between them. This record belongs to a study of T cells in Graves' hyperthyroidism and ophthalmopathy. Graves' hyperthyroidism without ophthalmopathy progression within 18 months was termed stable. Study-wide points: Researchers report that a 13 V-J model separated ophthalmopathy from stable hyperthyroidism. Ophthalmopathy got predicted by the model a median approximately 6.4 months before its onset.

Sequencing was carried out using blood. The sequence derives from a young man with Graves' hyperthyroidism. The chain has TRBV6-5 and TRBJ1-1, with D possibly being TRBD1 (5 bases). The CDR3 region is CASMGGKGAFF. CDR3 nucleotide sequence: TGTGCCAGCATGGGGGGTAAGGGAGCTTTCTTT.